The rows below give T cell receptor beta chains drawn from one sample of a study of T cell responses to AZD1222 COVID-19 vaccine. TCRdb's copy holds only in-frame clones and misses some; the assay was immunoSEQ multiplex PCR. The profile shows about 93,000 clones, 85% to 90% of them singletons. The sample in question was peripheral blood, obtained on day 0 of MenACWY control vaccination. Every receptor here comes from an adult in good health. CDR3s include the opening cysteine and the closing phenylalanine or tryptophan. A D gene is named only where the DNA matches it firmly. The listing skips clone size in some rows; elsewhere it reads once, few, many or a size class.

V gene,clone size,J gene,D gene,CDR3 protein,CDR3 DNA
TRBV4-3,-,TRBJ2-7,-,CASSQVSSSYEQYF,TGCGCCAGCAGCCAAGTTTCCAGCTCCTACGAGCAGTACTTC
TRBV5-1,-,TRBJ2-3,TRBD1,CASSLFGQGSTDTQYF,TGCGCCAGCAGCTTGTTTGGACAGGGAAGCACAGATACGCAGTATTTT
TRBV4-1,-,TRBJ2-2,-,CASSQLLLGPSPSTGELFF,TGCGCCAGCAGCCAACTTCTCCTAGGCCCATCGCCTTCCACCGGGGAGCTGTTTTTT
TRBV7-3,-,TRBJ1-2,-,CASSETRGYGYTF,TGTGCCAGCAGCGAGACGCGGGGGTATGGCTACACCTTC
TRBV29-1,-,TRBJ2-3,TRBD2,CSVGSGGSPTQYF,TGCAGCGTTGGAAGCGGGGGTTCCCCTACGCAGTATTTT
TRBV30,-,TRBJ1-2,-,CAWSVLGGIGYTF,TGTGCCTGGAGTGTACTTGGGGGAATTGGCTACACCTTC
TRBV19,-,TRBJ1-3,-,CASSRRTDSGNTIYF,TGTGCCAGTAGTAGAAGGACGGACTCTGGAAACACCATATATTTT
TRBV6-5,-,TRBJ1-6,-,CASKLEGWNSPLHF,TGTGCCAGCAAGCTAGAGGGTTGGAATTCACCCCTCCACTTT
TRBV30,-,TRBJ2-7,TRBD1,CAWSEGDRGGYEQYF,TGTGCCTGGAGTGAGGGGGACAGGGGCGGCTACGAGCAGTACTTC
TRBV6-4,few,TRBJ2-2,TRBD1,CASSLQGGLDTGELFF,TGTGCCAGCTCCCTTCAAGGGGGCCTCGACACCGGGGAGCTGTTTTTT
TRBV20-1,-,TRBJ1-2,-,CSASSGSVTRGYTF,TGCAGTGCTAGTTCAGGGTCGGTAACTCGAGGCTACACCTTC
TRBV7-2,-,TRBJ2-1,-,CASSLVWGSGEQFF,TGTGCCAGCAGCTTAGTTTGGGGAAGCGGTGAGCAGTTCTTC
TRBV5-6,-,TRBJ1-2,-,CASSSDTNYGYTF,TGTGCCAGCAGCTCTGATACTAACTATGGCTACACCTTC
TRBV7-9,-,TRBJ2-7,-,CASCPDVRFSYEQYF,TGTGCCAGCTGCCCTGACGTTAGATTTTCCTACGAGCAGTACTTC
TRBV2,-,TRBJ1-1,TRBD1,CATTGGVGITEAFF,TGTGCCACAACAGGGGGCGTAGGGATCACTGAAGCTTTCTTT
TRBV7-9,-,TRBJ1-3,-,CASSLSVSGNTIYF,TGTGCCAGCAGCTTATCCGTTTCTGGAAACACCATATATTTT
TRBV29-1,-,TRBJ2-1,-,CSVGDYNEQFF,TGCAGCGTTGGAGACTACAATGAGCAGTTCTTC
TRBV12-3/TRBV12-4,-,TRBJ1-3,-,CASSLLGGNTIYF,TGTGCCAGCAGTTTATTAGGGGGAAACACCATATATTTT
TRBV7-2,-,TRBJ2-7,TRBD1,CASSFRTGGYEQYF,TGTGCCAGCAGCTTCCGGACAGGGGGCTACGAGCAGTACTTC
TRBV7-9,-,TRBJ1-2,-,CASSLDPGANYGYTF,TGTGCCAGCAGCTTAGATCCGGGGGCGAACTATGGCTACACCTTC
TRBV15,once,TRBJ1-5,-,CATSRDKGFNQPQHF,TGTGCCACCAGCAGAGACAAGGGTTTCAATCAGCCCCAGCATTTT
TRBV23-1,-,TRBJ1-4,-,CASSPGREGGVGEKLFF,TGCGCCAGCAGTCCCGGACGAGAAGGCGGGGTTGGGGAAAAACTGTTTTTT
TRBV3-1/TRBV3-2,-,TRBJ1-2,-,CASSQIRFYGYTF,TGTGCCAGCAGCCAAATAAGGTTCTATGGCTACACCTTC
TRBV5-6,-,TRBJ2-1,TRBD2,CASSPGLAGGNEQFF,TGTGCCAGCAGCCCGGGACTAGCGGGGGGTAATGAGCAGTTCTTC
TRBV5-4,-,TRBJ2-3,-,CASSSGRVGDTDTQYF,TGTGCCAGCAGCTCGGGGCGGGTAGGGGACACAGATACGCAGTATTTT
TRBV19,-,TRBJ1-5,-,CASSIGQGSRSNQPQHF,TGTGCCAGTAGTATAGGGCAGGGGAGTCGGAGCAATCAGCCCCAGCATTTT
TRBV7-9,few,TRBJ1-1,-,CASSLDLSNTEAFF,TGTGCCAGCAGCTTAGATCTCTCGAACACTGAAGCTTTCTTT